Presented here are 22 T cell receptor beta chains from one specimen sequenced in a study of T-cell memory formation after mild COVID-19. TCRdb re-derived calls from the 5' RACE reads in MiXCR, one entry per CDR3 protein. This sample has 550,000 to 700,000 distinct CDR3 sequences, with approximately 19% found just once. Sample: PBMCs or a T cell subset sorted from them (not recorded which). These receptors all stem from an adult woman who had mild COVID-19 (a few samples of this study predate the infection). Cell type and time point are not known.

This clonotype appeared many times. The DNA for the CDR3 is TGTGCCAGCAGCCCCGAGAGGGCGGGAGCAGATACGCAGTATTTT. Its translation is CASSPERAGADTQYF. This rearrangement joins TRBV7-8 to TRBJ2-3; 7 nucleotides agree with TRBD2. The germline gives CDR1 SGHVS, CDR2 FQNEAQ. This CDR3 comprises 15 residues. Trimming cost V 5 bases and J 4 bases; bases outside gene matches: 9.

The rearrangement uses TRBV24-1 and TRBJ1-5; D remains unclear. The V gene lost 7 bases and the J gene lost 1 base, with 4 bases spanning the gap. From germline, CDR1 is KGHDR and CDR2 SFDVKD. The CDR3 length is 12 residues. The CDR3 DNA follows: TGTGCCACCAGCTCCAGCAATCAGCCCCAGCATTTT. Translation gives CATSSSNQPQHF.

The rearrangement links TRBV5-1 to TRBJ2-7; D ambiguous. Deletions cut 2 bases from V and 4 bases from J, with 7 bases between. The CDR3 is made up of 12 amino acids. Germline CDR1 reads SGHRS; CDR2 reads YFSETQ. The CDR3 DNA reads TGCGCCAGCAGCTTTCTCTGGTACGAGCAGTACTTC. This translates into CASSFLWYEQYF.

The chain recombines TRBV6-2 or TRBV6-3 with TRBJ2-6, with D hard to call. This CDR3 comprises 14 residues. Per the germline V gene, CDR1 is MNHEY and CDR2 is SVGEGT. Trimming stripped 0 bases from V and 8 bases from J, with 8 bases between. In nucleotides, the CDR3 is TGTGCCAGCAGTTACTCGAGCCCAACCAACGTCCTGACTTTC. Protein: CASSYSSPTNVLTF.

The chain employs TRBV19 and TRBJ2-7; a weak D match, TRBD1 (5 bases). CDR3 length equals 15 residues. Germline V gives CDR1 LNHDA, CDR2 SQIVND (reference sequence). V lost 3 bases to trimming and J lost 3 bases, with 15 bases between them. In DNA form, the CDR3 reads TGTGCCAGTAGTATTAACGTTAGGGGAATCTACGAGCAGTACTTC. Its protein is CASSINVRGIYEQYF.

This clonotype was seen only a few times. This chain connects TRBV3-1 to TRBJ1-1, with D uncertain. The CDR3 contains 14 residues. Trimming left V 2 bases short and J 0 bases short, with 7 bases between. Germline-derived CDR1 and CDR2 are LGHDT and YNNKEL (reference sequence). The DNA of the CDR3 is TGTGCCAGCAGCCAATGGAGCATGAACACTGAAGCTTTCTTT. Translated: CASSQWSMNTEAFF.

In its sample, this clonotype was seen many times. The CDR3 spells CASSRETGMNTEAFF. The CDR3 region has the DNA TGCGCCAGCAGCCGGGAGACAGGGATGAACACTGAAGCTTTCTTT. The chain has TRBV5-1 and TRBJ1-1, with 7 bases fitting TRBD1. The V gene's germline CDR1 is SGHRS and CDR2 YFSETQ. V shed 4 bases and J 0 bases; nucleotides not matched to a gene: 6. CDR3 length: 15 amino acids.

This clonotype was counted between two and nine times. This chain links TRBV14 with TRBJ2-7; D uncertain. The ends were cut back, 4 bases at V and 6 bases at J, with 13 bases in the middle. The CDR3 length is 13 residues. Per germline, CDR1 SGHDN and CDR2 FVKESK. In DNA form, the CDR3 reads TGTGCCAGCAGCCCCTTAAGGATCCTCGAGCAGTACTTC. Its protein product is CASSPLRILEQYF.

The rearrangement joins TRBV12-3 or TRBV12-4 to TRBJ2-1; 13 bases map to TRBD2. With V trimmed by 6 bases and J by 14 bases, 7 bases remained unmatched. The CDR3 has 13 residues. This CDR3 reads CASSSGTSGVKFF. The CDR3 nucleotides read TGTGCCAGCAGCTCCGGGACTAGCGGGGTCAAGTTCTTC.

The chain links TRBV6-5 to TRBJ2-1, with no clear D. Germline V lookup: CDR1 MNHEY, CDR2 SVGAGI. The CDR3 is 12 residues long. V dropped 6 bases and J dropped 10 bases, with 13 bases sitting between them. The CDR3 spells CASRPRGGEQFF. The CDR3 bases are TGTGCCAGCAGGCCCCGCGGCGGCGAGCAGTTCTTC.

The CDR3 DNA follows: TGTGCCAGCAGTCTCCAACACCCGAGCTCCTACAATGAGCAGTTCTTC. Translation gives CASSLQHPSSYNEQFF. V gene TRBV6-5 combines with J gene TRBJ2-1; D remains ambiguous. Per the germline V gene, CDR1 is MNHEY and CDR2 is SVGAGI. CDR3 length equals 16 residues. V was pared by 5 bases and J by 0 bases, with 14 bases between.

The J gene is TRBJ2-1, the V gene TRBV15; D gene unclear. This CDR3 has 16 amino acids. The germline V gene has CDR1 LNHNV and CDR2 YYDKDF (reference sequence). The germline V and J ends were trimmed by 3 bases and 8 bases, with 20 bases remaining between them. This CDR3 is CATSRSVGSPWDEQFF. CDR3 bases: TGTGCCACCAGCAGGAGTGTAGGAAGCCCTTGGGATGAGCAGTTCTTC.

This clonotype was seen more than once but under ten times. The chain joins TRBV19 to TRBJ1-5; weak D call: TRBD1 (5 bases). V was trimmed by 7 bases and J by 6 bases, leaving 13 bases between them. Per the germline V gene, CDR1 is LNHDA and CDR2 is SQIVND (reference sequence). The CDR3 has 13 amino acids. CDR3 in amino acids: CASNAGSTQPQHF. In DNA form, the CDR3 reads TGTGCCAGTAACGCAGGGAGTACTCAGCCCCAGCATTTT.

This clonotype has just a few counts. The rearrangement links TRBV27 to TRBJ2-7; TRBD1 might be the D (6 bases). CDR1 is MNHEY and CDR2 is SMNVEV in the germline V gene (reference sequence). Between the trimmed V and J ends, which lost 0 bases and 2 bases, there was a span of 11 bases. The CDR3 covers 15 residues. As DNA, the CDR3 is TGTGCCAGCAGTTTATCATCAGGGGCCACCTACGAGCAGTACTTC. Translation gives CASSLSSGATYEQYF.

The chain carries TRBV7-8 and TRBJ1-4, with D perhaps matching TRBD1 (5 bases). The ends were cut back, 5 bases at V and 3 bases at J, with 10 bases in the middle. CDR1 and CDR2 (germline): SGHVS, FQNEAQ. This CDR3 spans 14 amino acids. The CDR3 coding sequence is TGTGCCAGCAGCCGACGACAGTCTAATGAAAAACTGTTTTTT. Protein sequence: CASSRRQSNEKLFF.

The chain has TRBV18 and TRBJ2-1; D remains ambiguous. V was clipped by 5 bases and J by 5 bases, with 10 bases between them. Germline CDR1 and CDR2: KGHSH and LQKENI. The CDR3 is 13 residues long. CDR3 DNA: TGTGCCAGCTCAGCCTGGACGGACAATGAGCAGTTCTTC. This translates into CASSAWTDNEQFF.

V is TRBV18 and J is TRBJ2-5, with D perhaps TRBD2 (5 bases). With 4 bases removed from V and 2 bases from J, the gap between germline ends came to 11 bases. This CDR3 is 14 amino acids long. CDR1 and CDR2 (germline): KGHSH, LQKENI. In DNA form, the CDR3 reads TGTGCCAGCTCACGAGGAGCGGTACAAGAGACCCAGTACTTC. Translating it yields CASSRGAVQETQYF.

This clonotype was seen more than once but under ten times. This chain joins TRBV9 and TRBJ2-1; 8 bases agree with TRBD1. Germline loops: CDR1 SGDLS, CDR2 YYNGEE. The CDR3 has 15 amino acids. Trimming cost V 3 bases and J 9 bases; bases outside gene matches: 11. The CDR3 DNA is TGTGCCAGCAGCGCAGCGACAGGGGCGGGTGCTGAGCAGTTCTTC. It codes for CASSAATGAGAEQFF.

The V call is TRBV24-1, the J call TRBJ1-1; D is unclear. Germline CDR1 reads KGHDR; CDR2 reads SFDVKD. Between the trimmed V and J ends, which lost 9 bases and 1 base, there was a span of 14 bases. The length of the CDR3 is 14 residues. CDR3 residues: CATSGPEGNTEAFF. In DNA, the CDR3 is TGTGCCACCTCCGGCCCCGAGGGGAACACTGAAGCTTTCTTT.

V and J are TRBV4-2 and TRBJ2-7, with D perhaps TRBD1 (5 bases). The length of the CDR3 is 14 residues. CDR1 is LGHNA and CDR2 is YNFKEQ in the germline V gene. The V gene lost 1 base and the J gene lost 4 bases, with 11 bases spanning the gap. The CDR3 loop is CASSQGAQGYEQYF. The CDR3 bases are TGTGCCAGCAGCCAAGGGGCCCAGGGTTACGAGCAGTACTTC.

This clonotype was seen only a few times. The chain combines TRBV7-9 with TRBJ2-4; 7 bases agree with TRBD1. Per the germline V gene, CDR1 is SEHNR and CDR2 is FQNEAQ (reference sequence). This CDR3 has 15 residues. V shed 6 bases, J shed 3 bases, and the junction held 8 bases outside the gene matches. CDR3 sequence (DNA): TGTGCCAGCAGTCCGACAGGGTTTGTCAAAAACATTCAGTACTTC. Translating it yields CASSPTGFVKNIQYF.

This clonotype was observed a handful of times. This chain links TRBV12-3 or TRBV12-4 with TRBJ2-7; 10 bases agree with TRBD1. V lost 7 bases, J lost 5 bases, and 8 bases stayed unmatched. CDR3 length equals 14 residues. The CDR3 loop is CASNRDRGSDEQYF. The CDR3, as DNA: TGTGCCAGCAATCGGGACAGGGGTTCCGACGAGCAGTACTTC.